This T cell receptor (beta chain) was recovered during a study of healthy donors' naive CD4 and CD8 T cells. Study observations and caveats: Reportedly, most V and J gene segments showed naive CD4+ versus CD8+ bias. Chains were not paired, since alpha and beta were sequenced in bulk. Positive CDR3 charge linked to CD4+ cells, negative to CD8+ cells.

Each TCR library used around 500 ng of total RNA and a linear amplification protocol. TCRdb ran MiXCR on the reads and lists one entry per CDR3 protein. The sample lists 150,000 to 200,000 distinct CDR3 sequences; 65% to 75% were seen once. Concerning this clonotype: What it binds is unknown.

Germline assignment: CDR1 SQVTM and CDR2 ANQGSEA. The V end lost 5 bases, the J end lost 5 bases, and 13 bases lay between the germline ends. This CDR3 region has 13 residues. The sequenced sample was naive CD4+ and CD8+ T cells sorted from blood, pooled from several donors. This sequence was found in a pool of human donors in good health; the sample pools cells from several healthy donors. This chain joins TRBV29-1 and TRBJ2-1, with a tentative D call TRBD2 (6 bases). Here the CDR3 DNA reads TGCAGCGTTTACAGGTGGGAGGACAATGAGCAGTTCTTC. Its protein is CSVYRWEDNEQFF.